This T cell receptor beta chain was sequenced for a study of cytomegalovirus exposure and HLA in healthy donors. Germline V gene sequence: CDR1 LNHNV, CDR2 YYDKDF (reference sequence). This CDR3 has 17 residues. The junction had 12 bases not matched to a gene; V was cut back by 3 bases and J by 8 bases. PCR employed 60 Vbeta and 13 Jbeta primers. Profiled with immunoSEQ multiplex PCR; TCRdb holds only in-frame clones, not every one. The sample holds about 170,000 clones, approximately 71% seen once. The gene calls are TRBV15 and TRBJ1-6; 8 nucleotides agree with TRBD1. The receptor's source is a woman aged 18 to 35 in good health and CMV-seropositive. The sample was PBMCs. The CDR3 protein is CATSSKTKGTGDSPLHF. The CDR3, as DNA: TGTGCCACCAGCAGCAAAACGAAAGGGACAGGAGATTCACCCCTCCACTTT.